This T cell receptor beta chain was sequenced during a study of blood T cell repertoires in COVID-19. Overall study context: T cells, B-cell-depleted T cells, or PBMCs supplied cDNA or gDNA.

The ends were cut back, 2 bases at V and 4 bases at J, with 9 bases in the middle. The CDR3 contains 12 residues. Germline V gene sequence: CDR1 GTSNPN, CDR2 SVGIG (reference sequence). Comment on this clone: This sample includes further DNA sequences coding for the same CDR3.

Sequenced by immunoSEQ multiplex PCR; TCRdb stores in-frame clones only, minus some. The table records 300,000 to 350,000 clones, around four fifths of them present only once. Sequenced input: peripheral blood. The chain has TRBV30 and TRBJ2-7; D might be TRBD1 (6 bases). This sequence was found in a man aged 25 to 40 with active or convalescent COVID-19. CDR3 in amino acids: CAWSPRGYEQYF. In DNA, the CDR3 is TGTGCCTGGAGTCCCAGGGGATACGAGCAGTACTTC. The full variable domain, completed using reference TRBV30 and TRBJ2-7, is SQTIHQWPATLVQPVGSPLSLECTVEGTSNPNLYWYRQAAGRGLQLLFYSVGIGQISSEVPQNLSASRPQDRQFILSSKKLLLSDSGFYLCAWSPRGYEQYFGPGTRLTVT.